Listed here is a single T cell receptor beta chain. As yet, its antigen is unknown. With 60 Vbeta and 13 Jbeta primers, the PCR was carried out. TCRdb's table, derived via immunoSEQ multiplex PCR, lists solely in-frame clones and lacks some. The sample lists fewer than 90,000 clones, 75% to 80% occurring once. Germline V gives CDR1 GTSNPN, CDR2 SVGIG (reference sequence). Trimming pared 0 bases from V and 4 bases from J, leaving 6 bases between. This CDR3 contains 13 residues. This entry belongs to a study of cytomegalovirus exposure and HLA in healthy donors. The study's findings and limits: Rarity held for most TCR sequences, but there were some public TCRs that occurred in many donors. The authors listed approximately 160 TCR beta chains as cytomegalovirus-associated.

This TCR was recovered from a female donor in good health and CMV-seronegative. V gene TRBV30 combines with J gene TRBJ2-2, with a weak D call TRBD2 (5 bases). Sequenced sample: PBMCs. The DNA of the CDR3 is TGTGCCTGGAGTGTACTAGGCACCGGGGAGCTGTTTTTT. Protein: CAWSVLGTGELFF.